This T cell receptor (beta chain) came from a study of blood T cell repertoires in COVID-19 (dated by TCRdb to about 2020). Describing the broader study: Samples covering the acute and convalescent phases of COVID-19 were provided by collaborators in the United States, Italy and Spain. The prospective study material was composed of cDNA or gDNA derived from T cells, B-cell-depleted T cells, or PBMCs. Deeply sampled blood TCRbeta repertoires from subjects exposed to, actively infected with, or recovered from COVID-19 were included in the dataset. The repertoires were made available in a free public database intended to serve as a resource for research on the immune response to SARS-CoV-2. The samples were drawn from two sources: the first 160 participants of the ongoing ImmuneRACE study, and over 950 subjects contributed by 6 global collaborators. Sample metadata almost always included a de-identified subject ID, COVID-19 status, age in years and sex. Where available, HLA class I and class II types were taken from metadata supplied by the sample provider and were not determined by assay-based typing.

Broad study findings and their caveats: The amount of clinical and demographic metadata varied by source and participant and was provided uncurated.

There are 18 amino acids in the CDR3, from cysteine to phenylalanine inclusive. This entry keeps only the CDR3 DNA: 54 bases, framed from base 1. The trim is 1 base for V and 0 bases for J, with a gap of 17 bases between the germline ends. Looking up the germline V gene yields CDR1 SGHTA and CDR2 FQGNSA. With respect to this clone: It lacks a known antigen. Nothing much larger sits one base from this clone, and base qualities are not available.

Each collaborating institution followed its own protocols to collect whole blood in K2EDTA tubes. Collaborator samples were shipped for TCRbeta analysis as frozen whole blood, isolated PBMCs, or DNA extracted from either sample type. TCRbeta CDR3 regions were amplified from genomic DNA by means of the immunoSEQ Assay, a bias-controlled multiplex PCR. In the paper's pipeline: The number of nucleated cells in each sample was estimated by amplification of reference gene primers within the assay. Sequence reads were collapsed and filtered to measure the absolute abundance of every unique TCRbeta CDR3 rearrangement. Productive Simpson clonality was computed per sample as the square root of Simpson's diversity index over productive rearrangements. This is the immuneACCESS table as TCRdb keeps it, with only in-frame sequences that have V and J called. A part of the clones is gone; compared with another copy, unresolved V genes explain less than half, and the rest is unexplained. V, J and clone size are taken as reported in that table, and D and trimming were inferred from the DNA itself. This sample lists 120,000 or so clones; about 70% were detected once. The ten biggest clones cover around 5.9% of the sample.

Input material: peripheral blood. This sequence was found in a man aged 60-69 years with acute or convalescent COVID-19. Recombination joined TRBV7-2 with TRBJ2-3; perhaps TRBD2 is the D gene, with 7 bases matching. In nucleotide form, the sequence is TGTGCCAGCAGCTTAGTTGCGGGGGCCCTAACTAGCACAGATACGCAGTATTTT. Translated, it gives CASSLVAGALTSTDTQYF.